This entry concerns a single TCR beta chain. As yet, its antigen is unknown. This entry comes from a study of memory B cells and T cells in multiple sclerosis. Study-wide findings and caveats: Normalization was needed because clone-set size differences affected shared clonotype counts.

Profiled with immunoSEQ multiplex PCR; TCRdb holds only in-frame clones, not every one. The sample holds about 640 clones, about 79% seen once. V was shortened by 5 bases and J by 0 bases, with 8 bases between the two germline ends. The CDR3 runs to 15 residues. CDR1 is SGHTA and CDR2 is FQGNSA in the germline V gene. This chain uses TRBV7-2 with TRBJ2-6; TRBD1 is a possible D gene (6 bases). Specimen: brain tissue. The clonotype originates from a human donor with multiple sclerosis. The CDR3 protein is CASSHRASGANVLTF. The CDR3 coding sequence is TGTGCCAGCAGCCACAGGGCCTCTGGGGCCAACGTCCTGACTTTC.